Below, 27 T cell receptor beta chains from the same sample are listed, as sequenced in a study of early T cells in non-severe SARS-CoV-2 infection. TCRdb passed the 5' RACE reads through MiXCR, listing each CDR3 protein once. Among tens of thousands of distinct CDR3 sequences, 6% to 9.5% were seen once, and the ten largest hold approximately 13%. This specimen consisted of whole blood, obtained at baseline. The receptors stem from an adult who was a healthcare worker with PCR-confirmed SARS-CoV-2 infection or an uninfected control (not recorded which).

The sample holds many counts of this clonotype. The chain recombines TRBV2 with TRBJ1-1; TRBD1 aligns across 7 bases. This CDR3 is 12 amino acids long. CDR1 is SNHLY and CDR2 is FYNNEI in the germline V gene. With V trimmed by 5 bases and J by 4 bases, 1 base remained unmatched. The CDR3 nucleotides are TGTGCCAGCAGTTGGACAGGCACTGAAGCTTTCTTT. The encoded protein is CASSWTGTEAFF. Based on the CDR3 plus reference TRBV2 and TRBJ1-1, the full variable domain is EPEVTQTPSHQVTQMGQEVILRCVPISNHLYFYWYRQILGQKVEFLVSFYNNEISEKSEIFDDQFSVERPDGSNFTLKIRSTKLEDSAMYFCASSWTGTEAFFGQGTRLTVV.

This clonotype was seen repeatedly, ten times or more. This rearrangement joins TRBV29-1 to TRBJ2-7, with TRBD1 matching 10 bases. CDR3 length equals 13 residues. The germline CDR1 and CDR2 sequences are SQVTM and ANQGSEA. After removal of 1 base from V and 7 bases from J, the junction contained 4 bases not matched to a gene. CDR3 coding DNA: TGCAGCGTTGAAGGACAGGGGGCGAGGGAGCAGTACTTC. Encoded protein: CSVEGQGAREQYF.

This sequence joins TRBV10-3 and TRBJ2-7; TRBD1 aligns across 9 bases. Germline CDR1 ENHRY, CDR2 SYGVKD. CDR3 length: 14 amino acids. V lost 10 bases and J lost 1; bases outside the gene matches: 8. CDR3 coding DNA: TGTGCCACAAGGGGGGACAGGGATTCCTACGAGCAGTACTTC. Its protein is CATRGDRDSYEQYF.

This clonotype was seen at least ten times. The rearrangement links TRBV18 to TRBJ1-1, with D maybe TRBD1 (5 bases). Germline V gene data show CDR1 as KGHSH and CDR2 as LQKENI. CDR3 length equals 12 residues. V was clipped by 8 bases and J by 6 bases, with 13 bases between them. CDR3 DNA: TGTGCCAGCACCTCCCCGGGACCTGAAGCTTTCTTT. This translates into CASTSPGPEAFF. The full variable domain, with the rest looked up from reference TRBV18 and TRBJ1-1, is NAGVMQNPRHLVRRRGQEARLRCSPMKGHSHVYWYRQLPEEGLKFMVYLQKENIIDESGMPKERFSAEFPKEGPSILRIQQVVRGDSAAYFCASTSPGPEAFFGQGTRLTVV.

The chain is built from TRBV6-5 and TRBJ2-3, with D perhaps matching TRBD1 (5 bases). The V gene lost 2 bases and the J gene lost 3 bases, with 18 bases spanning the gap. CDR1 is MNHEY and CDR2 is SVGAGI in the germline V gene. The CDR3 runs to 17 residues. CDR3: CASSYGWVAGSTDTQYF. Written as DNA, the CDR3 is TGTGCCAGCAGTTACGGTTGGGTGGCAGGGTCGACAGATACGCAGTATTTT.

This clonotype has ten or more counts. V gene TRBV10-1 combines with J gene TRBJ2-3; a possible D gene is TRBD1 (5 bases). CDR3 size: 17 residues. Germline V gene sequence: CDR1 WNHNN, CDR2 SYGVQD (reference sequence). The V end lost 0 bases, the J end lost 2 bases, and 15 bases lay between the germline ends. CDR3: CASSESALDKSTDTQYF. In nucleotides, the CDR3 is TGCGCCAGCAGTGAGTCGGCGTTGGACAAGTCCACAGATACGCAGTATTTT.

This clonotype showed up just a few times. This chain connects TRBV3-1 to TRBJ2-5; 8 nucleotides line up with TRBD2. With 2 bases clipped from V and 5 bases from J, the junction kept 16 bases outside the gene matches. The CDR3 runs to 18 residues. Germline V gives CDR1 LGHDT, CDR2 YNNKEL (reference sequence). DNA for the CDR3: TGTGCCAGCAGCCAATCTAGGCGCGGCGGGGGGACCCAGGAGACCCAGTACTTC. The encoded protein is CASSQSRRGGGTQETQYF.

The sample holds a few counts of this clonotype. The chain employs TRBV7-9 and TRBJ2-7, with a weak D call TRBD2 (5 bases). This CDR3 has 11 residues. V was trimmed by 3 bases and J by 5 bases, leaving 5 bases between them. From germline, CDR1 is SEHNR and CDR2 FQNEAQ (reference sequence). This CDR3 is CASSFGDEQYF. CDR3 bases: TGTGCCAGCAGCTTCGGGGACGAGCAGTACTTC.

As regards this clonotype: One end of the junction fails to match germline, which may point to a read error. The chain recombines TRBV29-1 with TRBJ1-1; a possible D gene is TRBD1 (5 bases). The CDR3 loop spans 11 amino acids. Germline V gene lookup returns CDR1 SQVTM and CDR2 ANQGSEA. DNA for the CDR3: TGCAGCGTTGAATTCGGGACTGAAGCTTTTTTT. This translates into CSVEFGTEAFF.

This clonotype appeared many times. The rearrangement joins TRBV7-6 to TRBJ2-7; 8 positions agree with TRBD1. Germline trimming cut 5 bases from V and 5 bases from J; bases unmatched to any gene: 11. Germline CDR1 reads SGHVS; CDR2 reads FNYEAQ. The CDR3 length is 15 residues. The CDR3 here is CASSPGQDLLDEQYF. The CDR3 DNA sequence: TGTGCCAGCAGCCCGGGACAGGACCTCCTTGACGAGCAGTACTTC. The whole variable domain, filled in from reference TRBV7-6 and TRBJ2-7, reads GAGVSQSPRYKVTKRGQDVALRCDPISGHVSLYWYRQALGQGPEFLTYFNYEAQQDKSGLPNDRFSAERPEGSISTLTIQRTEQRDSAMYRCASSPGQDLLDEQYFGPGTRLTVT.

This clonotype turned up a few times. The rearrangement links TRBV5-1 to TRBJ1-1; perhaps TRBD1 as D (5 bases). The CDR3 covers 17 residues. CDR1 and CDR2 (germline): SGHRS, YFSETQ. The V end was cut by 3 bases, the J end by 1 base, with 19 bases between. Here the CDR3 DNA reads TGCGCCAGCAGCTCTCCGGAAGGGGAGGTGTGGAACACTGAAGCTTTCTTT. Translated: CASSSPEGEVWNTEAFF.

This clonotype was seen only a few times. The V call is TRBV29-1, the J call TRBJ1-2; 9 bases are a match to TRBD1. Germline trimming cut 4 bases from V and 7 bases from J; bases unmatched to any gene: 10. Per the germline V gene, CDR1 is SQVTM and CDR2 is ANQGSEA. CDR3 size: 14 residues. CDR3 in amino acids: CSVGESHRGPGYTF. CDR3 bases: TGCAGCGTTGGTGAAAGTCACAGGGGGCCTGGCTACACCTTC. Filled out from reference TRBV29-1 and TRBJ1-2, the complete variable domain reads SAVISQKPSRDICQRGTSLTIQCQVDSQVTMMFWYRQQPGQSLTLIATANQGSEATYESGFVIDKFPISRPNLTFSTLTVSNMSPEDSSIYLCSVGESHRGPGYTFGSGTRLTVV.

This clonotype was counted only a few times. As DNA, the CDR3 is TGCGCCAGCAGCAGCAGAGGACAATACACAGATACGCAGTATTTT. Protein: CASSSRGQYTDTQYF. The chain joins TRBV10-1 to TRBJ2-3, with D possibly being TRBD1 (5 bases). This CDR3 comprises 15 residues. Per the germline V gene, CDR1 is WNHNN and CDR2 is SYGVQD (reference sequence). The germline V and J ends were trimmed by 6 bases and 2 bases, with 15 bases remaining between them.

This clonotype has a handful of counts. The gene calls are TRBV5-5 and TRBJ1-1, with TRBD1 matching over 10 bases. Germline values: CDR1 SGHKS, CDR2 YYEKEE (reference sequence). The CDR3 totals 14 residues. V shed 4 bases, J shed 6 bases, and the junction held 6 bases outside the gene matches. The CDR3 DNA is TGTGCCAGCAGCCAGGGACAGGGGCCCGCTGAAGCTTTCTTT. Its protein product is CASSQGQGPAEAFF.

The chain has TRBV7-2 and TRBJ2-1; 8 positions agree with TRBD1. The junction had 5 bases not matched to a gene; V was cut back by 1 base and J by 6 bases. This CDR3 is built from 15 residues. Germline CDR1 SGHTA, CDR2 FQGNSA. In DNA, the CDR3 is TGTGCCAGCAGCTTAGAAACAGGGGGTCGCAATGAGCAGTTCTTC. It specifies CASSLETGGRNEQFF.

Ten or more counts support this clonotype. The chain has TRBV20-1 and TRBJ2-7, with D perhaps TRBD1 (5 bases). V was shortened by 5 bases and J by 0 bases, with 14 bases between the two germline ends. Germline CDR1 is DFQATT and CDR2 is SNEGSKA (reference sequence). This CDR3 is 14 amino acids long. The CDR3 DNA sequence: TGCAGTGCTTGGCCCCAAGGGGTCTCCTACGAGCAGTACTTC. Translating gives CSAWPQGVSYEQYF.

This clonotype was detected a few times. V usage is TRBV4-1 and J usage is TRBJ1-2, with D unresolved. The germline gives CDR1 MGHRA, CDR2 YSYEKL. Trimming took off 0 bases at V and 4 bases at J, with 12 bases between the two ends. The CDR3 totals 15 residues. CDR3 sequence: CASSQESQVGYGYTF. The CDR3 nucleotides read TGCGCCAGCAGCCAAGAGTCCCAGGTTGGCTATGGCTACACCTTC.

This clonotype was counted many times. The rearrangement links TRBV27 to TRBJ2-7; 13 bases fit TRBD2. The CDR3 runs 14 residues. From germline, CDR1 is MNHEY and CDR2 SMNVEV (reference sequence). V dropped 5 bases and J dropped 8; count of bases not matched to a gene: 6. CDR3 bases: TGTGCCAGCAGTCTGACTAGCGGGGGGTTTCAGCAGTACTTC. Its protein product is CASSLTSGGFQQYF.

In its sample, this clonotype was seen a few times. This chain links TRBV7-8 with TRBJ1-2; D not certain. The CDR3 is made up of 14 amino acids. Germline CDR1 is SGHVS and CDR2 is FQNEAQ. Trimming cost V 5 bases and J 2 bases, with 12 bases left between them. CDR3 sequence reads: CASSNFGENYGYTF. Here the CDR3 DNA reads TGTGCCAGCAGCAATTTTGGGGAAAACTATGGCTACACCTTC.

This sequence joins TRBV20-1 and TRBJ2-5; 12 positions match TRBD2. The germline V gene encodes CDR1 DFQATT and CDR2 SNEGSKA (reference sequence). This CDR3 has 16 residues. Losses at the gene ends were 0 bases for V and 2 bases for J; bases not matched to a gene: 4. This chain's CDR3 is CSARDLAGGAQETQYF. The CDR3, as DNA: TGCAGTGCTAGAGATCTAGCGGGGGGGGCACAAGAGACCCAGTACTTC.

This clonotype was seen repeatedly, ten times or more. The V call is TRBV6-1, the J call TRBJ2-1; 7 nucleotides agree with TRBD2. Germline CDR1 reads MNHNS; CDR2 reads SASEGT. CDR3 size: 14 residues. Germline trimming cut 8 bases from V and 5 bases from J; bases unmatched to any gene: 9. CDR3 amino acids: CASQERGGDNEQFF. In nucleotides, the CDR3 is TGTGCCAGCCAGGAGCGGGGAGGGGACAATGAGCAGTTCTTC.

This clonotype was seen at least ten times. The chain combines TRBV5-1 with TRBJ2-2; D possibly corresponds to TRBD1 (5 bases). Germline V gene lookup returns CDR1 SGHRS and CDR2 YFSETQ. The germline V and J ends were trimmed by 4 bases and 1 base, with 11 bases remaining between them. There are 15 residues in the CDR3. The CDR3 sequence is CASSKDTLNTGELFF. Here the CDR3 DNA reads TGCGCCAGCAGCAAGGACACCCTGAACACCGGGGAGCTGTTTTTT. Supplemented by reference TRBV5-1 and TRBJ2-2, the full variable domain reads KAGVTQTPRYLIKTRGQQVTLSCSPISGHRSVSWYQQTPGQGLQFLFEYFSETQRNKGNFPGRFSGRQFSNSRSEMNVSTLELGDSALYLCASSKDTLNTGELFFGEGSRLTVL.

This clonotype has ten or more counts. The J gene is TRBJ2-7, the V gene TRBV4-2; 14 bases fit TRBD2. CDR1 and CDR2 (germline): LGHNA, YNFKEQ. This CDR3 is built from 16 residues. J was trimmed by 7 bases and V by 3 bases; bases with no gene match: 8. The CDR3 region is CASSQPGTSGGGEQYF. In DNA form, the CDR3 reads TGTGCCAGCAGCCAGCCCGGGACTAGCGGGGGCGGAGAGCAGTACTTC.

This clonotype was seen at least ten times. The chain recombines TRBV20-1 with TRBJ2-7; tentative D call: TRBD1 (5 bases). V dropped 6 bases and J dropped 6 bases, with 18 bases sitting between them. The CDR3 contains 13 residues. Germline CDR1 reads DFQATT; CDR2 reads SNEGSKA (reference sequence). In nucleotides, the CDR3 is TGCAGTGCCTCGGTGCAGGGTAACGCCGAGCAGTACTTC. Its translation: CSASVQGNAEQYF.

In this sample, this clonotype turned up many times. The chain recombines TRBV12-3 or TRBV12-4 with TRBJ2-4; D is unresolved. The CDR3 consists of 14 residues. The germline V and J ends were trimmed by 3 bases and 5 bases, with 11 bases remaining between them. The CDR3 is CASSFGPLENIQYF. Written as DNA, the CDR3 is TGTGCCAGCAGTTTTGGACCGCTTGAAAACATTCAGTACTTC.

Ten or more counts support this clonotype. The V gene is TRBV6-1, the J gene TRBJ2-1; maybe TRBD2 (7 bases). The CDR3 loop spans 14 amino acids. CDR1 is MNHNS, CDR2 SASEGT, per germline. V lost 6 bases to trimming and J lost 8 bases, with 17 bases between them. The DNA of the CDR3 is TGTGCCAGCAGGAGTATCCTAGGGGGGGATGAGCAGTTCTTC. Its translation: CASRSILGGDEQFF.

This clonotype has a count of ten or more. The V gene is TRBV20-1, the J gene TRBJ2-5, with D uncertain. Germline lookup yields CDR1 DFQATT and CDR2 SNEGSKA (reference sequence). The CDR3 has 14 amino acids. The V end was cut by 0 bases, the J end by 5 bases, with 13 bases between. CDR3 amino acids: CSAREIMGKETQYF. DNA for the CDR3: TGCAGTGCTAGAGAAATTATGGGGAAGGAGACCCAGTACTTC.